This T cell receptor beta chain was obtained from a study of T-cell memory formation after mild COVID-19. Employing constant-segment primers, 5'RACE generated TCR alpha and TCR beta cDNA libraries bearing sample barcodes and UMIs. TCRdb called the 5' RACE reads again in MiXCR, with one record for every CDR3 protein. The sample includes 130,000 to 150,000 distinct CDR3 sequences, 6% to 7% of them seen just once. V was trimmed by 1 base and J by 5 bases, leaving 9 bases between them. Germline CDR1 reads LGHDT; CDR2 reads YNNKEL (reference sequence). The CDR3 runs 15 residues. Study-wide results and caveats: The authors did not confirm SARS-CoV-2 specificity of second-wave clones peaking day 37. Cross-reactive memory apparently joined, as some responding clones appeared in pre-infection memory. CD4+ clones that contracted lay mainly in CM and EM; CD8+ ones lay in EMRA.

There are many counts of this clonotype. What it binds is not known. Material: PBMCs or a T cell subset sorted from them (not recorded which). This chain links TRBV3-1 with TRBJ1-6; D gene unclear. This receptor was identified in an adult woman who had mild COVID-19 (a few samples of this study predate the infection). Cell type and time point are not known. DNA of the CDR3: TGTGCCAGCAGCCAAGTTAGTGGAGATAATTCACCCCTCCACTTT. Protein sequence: CASSQVSGDNSPLHF.